This T cell receptor (beta chain) was identified during a study of blood T cell repertoires in COVID-19. Study information: Nucleic acid was either cDNA or gDNA, and it came from T cells, B-cell-depleted T cells, or PBMCs.

Source study methods: Researchers report that nucleated cell counts were estimated from reference gene primer amplification. Assay used: immunoSEQ multiplex PCR; TCRdb lists only in-frame clones, some missing. That table furnishes V, J and clone size, whereas the DNA furnished D and trimming. The sample records just over 150,000 clones, roughly nine tenths being singletons. The germline gives CDR1 MNHEY, CDR2 SVGEGT. CDR3 length: 14 amino acids. V shed 2 bases and J shed 9 bases, with 11 bases lying between them. The sample comprised peripheral blood. The receptor's source is a woman aged 70-85 years with acute or convalescent COVID-19. The chain has TRBV6-2 or TRBV6-3 and TRBJ1-6; D unresolved. The CDR3 protein is CASSYLENGSPLHF. The DNA of the CDR3 is TGTGCCAGCAGTTACCTAGAGAACGGTTCACCCCTCCACTTT.